The source of this T cell receptor (beta chain) is a study of identical twins. This CDR3 has 10 residues. Between the trimmed V and J ends, which lost 10 bases and 5 bases, there was a span of 8 bases. Per germline, CDR1 SGHTA and CDR2 FQGNSA. The donor group consisted entirely of healthy Caucasians. This clonotype turned up a few times. What it recognizes is unknown. In TCRdb, the 5' RACE reads were re-called with MiXCR into one record per CDR3 protein. This sample has 1.5 million to 2 million distinct CDR3 sequences, with under 35% found just once. General observations from the study: Sharing of beta out-of-frame sequences by twins showed a weaker excess.

The sample taken for sequencing was cord blood. The V gene is TRBV7-2, the J gene TRBJ2-5; D is undetermined. The TCR was taken from a newborn girl in good health. CDR3 sequence: CAIIGETQYF. For the CDR3, the DNA is TGTGCCATTATAGGGGAGACCCAGTACTTC.